What follows are 13 T cell receptor beta chains derived from one specimen sequenced in a study of blood T cell repertoires in COVID-19. Produced via immunoSEQ multiplex PCR; TCRdb's table is partial and in-frame only. The sample yields roughly 300,000 clones, around 86% seen once. The sequencing sample was made of peripheral blood. These receptors were collected from a woman aged 45-60 years with acute or convalescent COVID-19.

The chain carries TRBV6-1 and TRBJ1-1; TRBD1 agrees at 9 bases. Germline V gives CDR1 MNHNS, CDR2 SASEGT. Trimming took 4 bases from V and 5 from J; bases not matched to a gene: 20. This CDR3 comprises 19 residues. CDR3: CASSALGGGQGFVGTEAFF. CDR3 nucleotide sequence: TGTGCCAGCAGTGCATTAGGGGGAGGACAGGGGTTTGTTGGAACTGAAGCTTTCTTT.

V gene TRBV27 combines with J gene TRBJ1-3; TRBD1 aligns across 8 bases. CDR1 and CDR2 (germline): MNHEY, SMNVEV (reference sequence). V was clipped by 2 bases and J by 4 bases; unmatched bases: 1. This CDR3 has 14 amino acids. CDR3 DNA: TGTGCCAGCAGTTTACAGGGGGCCGGAAACACCATATATTTT. It translates to CASSLQGAGNTIYF.

The rearrangement links TRBV11-3 to TRBJ2-2, with a possible D match to TRBD2 (6 bases). The CDR3 length is 13 residues. V lost 7 bases and J 8 bases, leaving 14 bases between the germline ends. Per germline, CDR1 SGHNT and CDR2 YENEEA. The CDR3 DNA is TGTGCCAGCACCGATAGCGGAGCGGGGGAGCTGTTTTTT. Protein sequence: CASTDSGAGELFF.

The chain uses TRBV19 and TRBJ2-2; D possibly corresponds to TRBD1 (6 bases). V lost 2 bases, J lost 3 bases, and 10 bases lay in between. CDR3 size: 15 residues. Germline loops: CDR1 LNHDA, CDR2 SQIVND (reference sequence). CDR3 nucleotides: TGTGCCAGTAGTATAAGCCAGGGGTACACCGGGGAGCTGTTTTTT. It is translated as CASSISQGYTGELFF.

V and J are TRBV24-1 and TRBJ2-1; 8 bases line up with TRBD1. The CDR3 is made up of 18 amino acids. V was clipped by 4 bases and J by 1 base; unmatched bases: 11. Germline CDR1 reads KGHDR; CDR2 reads SFDVKD. CDR3 sequence reads: CATSDKPGGLVSYNEQFF. The CDR3 DNA is TGTGCCACCAGTGACAAACCAGGGGGCTTAGTTTCCTACAATGAGCAGTTCTTC.

The genes are TRBV24-1 and TRBJ1-1; 9 nucleotides line up with TRBD1. Per the germline V gene, CDR1 is KGHDR and CDR2 is SFDVKD. After removal of 7 bases from V and 5 bases from J, the junction contained 7 bases not matched to a gene. There are 14 residues in the CDR3. The CDR3 here is CATSPGQGITEAFF. The DNA for the CDR3 is TGTGCCACCAGCCCAGGACAGGGGATAACTGAAGCTTTCTTT.

This sequence joins TRBV2 and TRBJ2-7; D is ambiguous. The germline V gene encodes CDR1 SNHLY and CDR2 FYNNEI. CDR3 size: 14 residues. Trimming removed 6 bases from V and 0 bases from J, with 12 bases in between. CDR3: CASRIDEASYEQYF. The CDR3 coding sequence is TGTGCCAGCAGGATTGACGAGGCCTCCTACGAGCAGTACTTC.

In its sample, this clone was seen once. The genes are TRBV4-2 and TRBJ2-2; D is ambiguous. V was clipped by 0 bases and J by 3 bases, with 5 bases between them. Germline lookup yields CDR1 LGHNA and CDR2 YNFKEQ. This CDR3 has 14 residues. The CDR3 coding sequence is TGTGCCAGCAGCCAAGACCCAGACACCGGGGAGCTGTTTTTT. Protein: CASSQDPDTGELFF.

The rearrangement uses TRBV18 and TRBJ1-2; D is perhaps TRBD1 (5 bases). CDR3 size: 15 residues. Germline V gives CDR1 KGHSH, CDR2 LQKENI. V lost 1 base and J lost 1, with 10 bases in between. As DNA, the CDR3 is TGTGCCAGCTCACCACTCAGGGACTTTAACTATGGCTACACCTTC. Its protein product is CASSPLRDFNYGYTF. Full variable domain (outside the CDR3, taken from reference TRBV18 and TRBJ1-2): NAGVMQNPRHLVRRRGQEARLRCSPMKGHSHVYWYRQLPEEGLKFMVYLQKENIIDESGMPKERFSAEFPKEGPSILRIQQVVRGDSAAYFCASSPLRDFNYGYTFGSGTRLTVV.

This chain joins TRBV27 and TRBJ2-1, with 10 bases fitting TRBD1. The CDR3 extends over 15 amino acids. Germline V gives CDR1 MNHEY, CDR2 SMNVEV (reference sequence). After removal of 6 bases from V and 7 bases from J, the junction contained 9 bases not matched to a gene. The chain's CDR3 is CASSQDRGLGNEQFF. The CDR3 DNA follows: TGTGCCAGCAGCCAAGACAGGGGGCTAGGGAATGAGCAGTTCTTC.

The rearrangement joins TRBV16 to TRBJ2-5, with a tentative D call TRBD2 (6 bases). CDR3 length: 15 residues. Trimming took 4 bases from V and 2 from J, leaving 14 bases between them. CDR1 and CDR2 (germline): KGHSY, FQNENV. The CDR3 loop is CASSPPGAGQETQYF. CDR3 in DNA: TGTGCCAGCAGCCCCCCCGGGGCGGGACAAGAGACCCAGTACTTC.

The V gene is TRBV18, the J gene TRBJ2-3; D remains unclear. The V and J ends lost 4 bases and 3 bases respectively, with 14 bases between them. Germline V gene data show CDR1 as KGHSH and CDR2 as LQKENI. The CDR3 spans 15 residues. The CDR3 region has the DNA TGTGCCAGCTCACTAAGCGCCTACCCTACAGATACGCAGTATTTT. It encodes CASSLSAYPTDTQYF.

V gene TRBV7-3 combines with J gene TRBJ2-7; 8 bases line up with TRBD2. Germline V lookup: CDR1 SGHTA, CDR2 FQGTGA. The ends lost 5 bases at V and 3 bases at J; junction bases unmatched: 12. The CDR3 consists of 16 residues. The CDR3 loop reads CASSPPGLGISYEQYF. As DNA, the CDR3 is TGTGCCAGCAGCCCCCCGGGACTAGGAATTAGCTACGAGCAGTACTTC.